These T cell receptor beta chains were read from a single sample in a study of cytomegalovirus exposure and HLA in healthy donors. The repertoire was sequenced with immunoSEQ multiplex PCR; TCRdb's copy has only in-frame clones and lacks some. The top ten hold about 1.5% of the sample, which has 160,000 or so clones, approximately 80% seen once. Material for sequencing was PBMCs. The receptors were gathered from a male donor in good health and CMV-seronegative. CDR3s include the opening cysteine and the closing phenylalanine or tryptophan. The order of the fields is CDR3 DNA, CDR3 protein, clone size, V gene, D gene, J gene. D genes are given only for firm matches. For some rows the clone size is stated as once, few or many, or as a class when expanded; others skip it.

cdr3_nt: TGCAGTGCAGGGCAGGGAGAGACCCAGTACTTC
cdr3_aa: CSAGQGETQYF
clone_size: few
v_call: TRBV20-1
d_call: NA
j_call: TRBJ2-5

cdr3_nt: TGTGCCAGCAGGAGCGGGCGTGCAGAAGCTTTCTTT
cdr3_aa: CASRSGRAEAFF
clone_size: NA
v_call: TRBV27
d_call: NA
j_call: TRBJ1-1

cdr3_nt: TGCAGCATGGGGGGTGGGAACACTGAAGCTTTCTTT
cdr3_aa: CSMGGGNTEAFF
clone_size: NA
v_call: TRBV29-1
d_call: NA
j_call: TRBJ1-1

cdr3_nt: TGTGCCAGCAGAGCACAGGCAGCTAACTATGGCTACACCTTC
cdr3_aa: CASRAQAANYGYTF
clone_size: NA
v_call: TRBV5-4
d_call: NA
j_call: TRBJ1-2

cdr3_nt: TGTGCCAGCAGCAAGACTGGATCGAACACCGGGGAGCTGTTTTTT
cdr3_aa: CASSKTGSNTGELFF
clone_size: NA
v_call: TRBV7-3
d_call: NA
j_call: TRBJ2-2

cdr3_nt: TGTGCCAGCAGCGGGGGTCACCGGGACATTCAGTACTTC
cdr3_aa: CASSGGHRDIQYF
clone_size: NA
v_call: TRBV27
d_call: NA
j_call: TRBJ2-4

cdr3_nt: TGTGCCAGCAGTCTAGCTACAGTGAACACCGGGGAGCTGTTTTTT
cdr3_aa: CASSLATVNTGELFF
clone_size: NA
v_call: TRBV27
d_call: NA
j_call: TRBJ2-2

cdr3_nt: TGTGCCAGCAAAGGGGGGAACACTGAAGCTTTCTTT
cdr3_aa: CASKGGNTEAFF
clone_size: NA
v_call: TRBV18
d_call: NA
j_call: TRBJ1-1

cdr3_nt: TGTGCCAGCTCACCACCGGAGGGATTCTCCTACGAGCAGTACTTC
cdr3_aa: CASSPPEGFSYEQYF
clone_size: NA
v_call: TRBV18
d_call: NA
j_call: TRBJ2-7

cdr3_nt: TGCGCCAGCAGTATGGCGGGGGGTCGGGATACGCAGTATTTT
cdr3_aa: CASSMAGGRDTQYF
clone_size: NA
v_call: TRBV5-1
d_call: TRBD2
j_call: TRBJ2-3

cdr3_nt: TGTGCCAGCAGCTTGGGGGGGGGAGGGCGTTACGAGCAGTACTTC
cdr3_aa: CASSLGGGGRYEQYF
clone_size: NA
v_call: TRBV5-4
d_call: TRBD2
j_call: TRBJ2-7

cdr3_nt: TGTGCCAGCAGTTCCCTCCGACAGGCCGGTTCCTACGAGCAGTACTTC
cdr3_aa: CASSSLRQAGSYEQYF
clone_size: NA
v_call: TRBV27
d_call: NA
j_call: TRBJ2-7

cdr3_nt: TGCGCCAGCAGCCAAGAGACTAGCGGGTTTTTCACAGATACGCAGTATTTT
cdr3_aa: CASSQETSGFFTDTQYF
clone_size: NA
v_call: TRBV4-1
d_call: TRBD2
j_call: TRBJ2-3

cdr3_nt: TGTGCCAGTAGTAGACAGGGTATAGACACTGAAGCTTTCTTT
cdr3_aa: CASSRQGIDTEAFF
clone_size: NA
v_call: TRBV19
d_call: TRBD1
j_call: TRBJ1-1

cdr3_nt: TGTGCCAGCAGCTCTACCCGGGACAGGGGGCAAAATGAGCAGTTCTTC
cdr3_aa: CASSSTRDRGQNEQFF
clone_size: NA
v_call: TRBV7-2
d_call: TRBD1
j_call: TRBJ2-1

cdr3_nt: TGCAGCGTTGCCCGGGACCAGGGAGGCAATGAGCAGTTCTTC
cdr3_aa: CSVARDQGGNEQFF
clone_size: NA
v_call: TRBV29-1
d_call: NA
j_call: TRBJ2-1

cdr3_nt: TGTGCCAGCAGTGCCCGGGAGTATTCACCCCTCCACTTT
cdr3_aa: CASSAREYSPLHF
clone_size: NA
v_call: TRBV27
d_call: NA
j_call: TRBJ1-6

cdr3_nt: TGTGCCAGCAGAAACGACGGATCTAGCTACGAGCAGTACTTC
cdr3_aa: CASRNDGSSYEQYF
clone_size: NA
v_call: TRBV28
d_call: NA
j_call: TRBJ2-7

cdr3_nt: TGTGCCAGCAGACCCAGTGACAGGGAGAACACTGAAGCTTTCTTT
cdr3_aa: CASRPSDRENTEAFF
clone_size: NA
v_call: TRBV6-4
d_call: TRBD1
j_call: TRBJ1-1

cdr3_nt: TGTGCCAGCAGCCCCTCGACAGATACGCAGTATTTT
cdr3_aa: CASSPSTDTQYF
clone_size: NA
v_call: TRBV7-6
d_call: NA
j_call: TRBJ2-3

cdr3_nt: TGTGCCAGCAGTTTTCGGGACAGTTTCACAGGTACGCAGTATTTT
cdr3_aa: CASSFRDSFTGTQYF
clone_size: NA
v_call: TRBV28
d_call: TRBD1
j_call: TRBJ2-3

cdr3_nt: TGTGCCAGCAGTTTTGGGACTAGCGGCTACCTCCAAGAGACCCAGTACTTC
cdr3_aa: CASSFGTSGYLQETQYF
clone_size: NA
v_call: TRBV7-9
d_call: TRBD2
j_call: TRBJ2-5

cdr3_nt: TGTGCCAGCAGCTCAGACAATGAGCAGTTCTTC
cdr3_aa: CASSSDNEQFF
clone_size: NA
v_call: TRBV7-9
d_call: NA
j_call: TRBJ2-1

cdr3_nt: TGTGCCAGCAGCCAAGAAGGATGGCAATCGGGGTACGAGCAGTACTTC
cdr3_aa: CASSQEGWQSGYEQYF
clone_size: NA
v_call: TRBV4-2
d_call: NA
j_call: TRBJ2-7

cdr3_nt: TGCGCCAGCAGCCAAGATCTCGGCGGGGGGTTCCAAGAGACCCAGTACTTC
cdr3_aa: CASSQDLGGGFQETQYF
clone_size: NA
v_call: TRBV4-3
d_call: TRBD2
j_call: TRBJ2-5

cdr3_nt: TGTGCCAGCAGTCAGGACTCAGAGACCCAGTACTTC
cdr3_aa: CASSQDSETQYF
clone_size: NA
v_call: TRBV28
d_call: NA
j_call: TRBJ2-5

cdr3_nt: TGCGCCAGCAGCCAAGATGGGCAGAACACTGAAGCTTTCTTT
cdr3_aa: CASSQDGQNTEAFF
clone_size: NA
v_call: TRBV4-1
d_call: NA
j_call: TRBJ1-1

cdr3_nt: TGTGCCAGCAGAGATCCAGGGGTTGGCACTGAAGCTTTCTTT
cdr3_aa: CASRDPGVGTEAFF
clone_size: NA
v_call: TRBV6-5
d_call: NA
j_call: TRBJ1-1

cdr3_nt: TGTGCCAGCAGCTTCCGCGGCTTCTCTGGAAACACCATATATTTT
cdr3_aa: CASSFRGFSGNTIYF
clone_size: few
v_call: TRBV7-2
d_call: NA
j_call: TRBJ1-3

cdr3_nt: TGCGCCAGCAGCCCTCTAACAGGGGGCTTTTATGGCTACACCTTC
cdr3_aa: CASSPLTGGFYGYTF
clone_size: few
v_call: TRBV5-1
d_call: TRBD1
j_call: TRBJ1-2

cdr3_nt: TGTGCCAGCAGCGTAGCTCCTAGCGGGACGAATGAGCAGTTCTTC
cdr3_aa: CASSVAPSGTNEQFF
clone_size: NA
v_call: TRBV9
d_call: TRBD2
j_call: TRBJ2-1

cdr3_nt: TGTGCCAGCAGTTTAAGGGGATTCCGGGTCCCTAATCAGCCCCAGCATTTT
cdr3_aa: CASSLRGFRVPNQPQHF
clone_size: NA
v_call: TRBV28
d_call: NA
j_call: TRBJ1-5

cdr3_nt: TGTGCCAGCAGCCCAACGACTTTCACAGATACGCAGTATTTT
cdr3_aa: CASSPTTFTDTQYF
clone_size: NA
v_call: TRBV7-9
d_call: NA
j_call: TRBJ2-3

cdr3_nt: TGTTCCAGCAGCCCGAGACTAGGGCCTATGAACACTGAAGCTTTCTTT
cdr3_aa: CSSSPRLGPMNTEAFF
clone_size: NA
v_call: TRBV7-9
d_call: NA
j_call: TRBJ1-1

cdr3_nt: TGTGCCAGCAGCAGGGGGGACAGACCTGAAGCTTTCTTT
cdr3_aa: CASSRGDRPEAFF
clone_size: NA
v_call: TRBV28
d_call: TRBD1
j_call: TRBJ1-1

cdr3_nt: TGTGCCACCAGCGTCGGACAGGGGGCCACTGAAGCTTTCTTT
cdr3_aa: CATSVGQGATEAFF
clone_size: NA
v_call: TRBV15
d_call: TRBD1
j_call: TRBJ1-1

cdr3_nt: TGTGCCAGCAGCTTGCGTGCGGTCGTCTCTGGGGCCAACGTCCTGACTTTC
cdr3_aa: CASSLRAVVSGANVLTF
clone_size: NA
v_call: TRBV5-8
d_call: NA
j_call: TRBJ2-6

cdr3_nt: TGTGCCAGCAGCGTAGTGGGGGCGGTCGGGGAGCTGTTTTTT
cdr3_aa: CASSVVGAVGELFF
clone_size: NA
v_call: TRBV9
d_call: NA
j_call: TRBJ2-2

cdr3_nt: TGTGCCAGCAGCGTAGTAGCCGGGGGGGGCGACGAGCAGTACTTC
cdr3_aa: CASSVVAGGGDEQYF
clone_size: NA
v_call: TRBV9
d_call: TRBD2
j_call: TRBJ2-7

cdr3_nt: TGTGCCAGCAGCCACACCCTTCGGGACAGGGTAGAGACCCAGTACTTC
cdr3_aa: CASSHTLRDRVETQYF
clone_size: few
v_call: TRBV27
d_call: TRBD1
j_call: TRBJ2-5

cdr3_nt: TGTGCCAGTAGTATTAGACAGGGATCCTACAATGAGCAGTTCTTC
cdr3_aa: CASSIRQGSYNEQFF
clone_size: NA
v_call: TRBV19
d_call: TRBD1
j_call: TRBJ2-1

cdr3_nt: TGTGCCAGCAGCCAAGCCCAGGGGGCGAATGTTGGCTACACCTTC
cdr3_aa: CASSQAQGANVGYTF
clone_size: NA
v_call: TRBV4-2
d_call: TRBD1
j_call: TRBJ1-2

cdr3_nt: TGCACCAGCAGCCCCGCAGGAGGATGGGGCTACACCTTC
cdr3_aa: CTSSPAGGWGYTF
clone_size: NA
v_call: TRBV1
d_call: NA
j_call: TRBJ1-2

cdr3_nt: TGCGCCAGCAGCTTTGGCATCCCGACAGGGGTCTCCTACGAGCAGTACTTC
cdr3_aa: CASSFGIPTGVSYEQYF
clone_size: NA
v_call: TRBV5-1
d_call: TRBD1
j_call: TRBJ2-7

cdr3_nt: TGTGCCAGCAGTACCGATTCTACTAGGAGCGGCATTCAGTACTTC
cdr3_aa: CASSTDSTRSGIQYF
clone_size: NA
v_call: TRBV2
d_call: NA
j_call: TRBJ2-4